This T cell receptor beta chain was identified during a study of blood T cell repertoires in COVID-19. In germline, CDR1 is MGHDK, CDR2 SYGVNS. Trimming at V came to 6 bases and at J to 3 bases, leaving 8 bases not matched to a gene. The CDR3 is 15 residues long. Clones were sequenced by immunoSEQ multiplex PCR, and TCRdb holds only the in-frame ones, with some missing. The repertoire consists of some 73,000 clones, with about 80% occurring once and the leading ten covering around 27%. What was sequenced was peripheral blood. The J gene is TRBJ2-3, the V gene TRBV25-1; 8 bases map to TRBD1. This TCR was recovered from a human donor in a cohort sampled during active COVID-19. The CDR3 DNA follows: TGTGCCAGCAGCGTTCGAGGACAGGGAACAGATACGCAGTATTTT. It yields the protein CASSVRGQGTDTQYF.